This T cell receptor (beta chain) was observed in a study of T-cell memory formation after mild COVID-19. The CDR3 covers 15 residues. Trimming at V came to 7 bases and at J to 1 base, leaving 6 bases not matched to a gene. 5'RACE primed from the constant segment yielded TCR alpha and TCR beta cDNA libraries bearing sample barcodes and UMIs. TCRdb fed the 5' RACE reads into MiXCR, producing one record per CDR3 protein. The data contain approximately 450,000 distinct CDR3 sequences, 18% of them seen just once; the ten biggest clones take up 9% to 15%. This clonotype was detected a few times. The sequence was obtained from an adult woman who had mild COVID-19 (a few samples of this study predate the infection). Cell type and time point are not known. Sequences were obtained from PBMCs or a T cell subset sorted from them (not recorded which). The chain carries TRBV12-3 or TRBV12-4 and TRBJ2-2, with TRBD1 matching 7 bases. The CDR3 DNA is TGTGCCAGCATCCCGGGACAGAGGAACACCGGGGAGCTGTTTTTT. Encoded protein: CASIPGQRNTGELFF.